The next 15 T cell receptor beta chains were all read from a single sample in a study of vaccination and CD4 T cells after COVID-19. The Oncomine TCR Beta short-read assay was what sequenced the DNA obtained from cultured CD4+ T cells. TCRdb re-derived calls from the PCR reads in MiXCR, one entry per CDR3 protein. In the table there are several thousand distinct CDR3 sequences, roughly 44% of which are singletons. Treatment here: approximately nine-day PBMC culture with coronavirus spike peptide pools or control peptides (ViraFEST assay). Samples of CD4+ T cells were obtained from the unexposed donor before the COVID-19 pandemic (2011-2018). No antigen has been assigned to these receptors. Sequenced: CD4+ T cells from blood, cultured in vitro. These receptors all stem from a human donor in good health.

The chain joins TRBV27 to TRBJ1-1, with 8 nucleotides matching TRBD1. V gave up 9 bases and J gave up 4 bases; unmatched junction bases: 16. The CDR3 covers 16 residues. CDR1 is MNHEY and CDR2 is SMNVEV in the germline V gene (reference sequence). The CDR3 sequence is CASLRRQGAYATEAFF. CDR3 nucleotide sequence: TGTGCCAGTCTCCGCCGCCAGGGGGCGTATGCCACTGAAGCTTTCTTT.

The J gene is TRBJ2-1, the V gene TRBV6-4; D might be TRBD1 or TRBD2, each matching 5 bases. The CDR3 has 12 amino acids. Per the germline V gene, CDR1 is MRHNA and CDR2 is SNTAGT. Trimming pared 5 bases from V and 8 bases from J, leaving 10 bases between. CDR3 loop: CASSRDGDEQFF. The CDR3 DNA reads TGTGCCAGCAGTCGGGACGGGGATGAGCAGTTCTTC.

The rearrangement links TRBV20-1 to TRBJ1-6; 10 nucleotides agree with TRBD1. CDR3 length equals 16 residues. Germline CDR1 is DFQATT and CDR2 is SNEGSKA (reference sequence). With V trimmed by 6 bases and J by 10 bases, 15 bases remained unmatched. The chain's CDR3 is CSALTPPGQGTSPLHF. The CDR3 coding sequence is TGCAGTGCCCTCACCCCTCCGGGACAGGGGACATCACCCCTCCACTTT.

V usage is TRBV7-2 and J usage is TRBJ2-5, with TRBD2 identical over 9 bases. The CDR3 length is 16 residues. Trimming at V came to 5 bases and at J to 4 bases, leaving 11 bases not matched to a gene. The germline V gene has CDR1 SGHTA and CDR2 FQGNSA. The CDR3 nucleotides are TGTGCCAGCAGCGCTATAGGCGGGGGGGCGGGAGAGACCCAGTACTTC. Its translation: CASSAIGGGAGETQYF.

The V call is TRBV10-3, the J call TRBJ1-1; D not resolved. CDR1 and CDR2 (germline): ENHRY, SYGVKD. V shed 3 bases and J shed 3 bases, with 8 bases lying between them. The CDR3 is 13 amino acids. DNA for the CDR3: TGTGCCATCAGTGATGGGTTATACACTGAAGCTTTCTTT. This gives the protein CAISDGLYTEAFF.

The rearrangement uses TRBV7-2 and TRBJ2-7; 10 nucleotides line up with TRBD2. Trimming removed 4 bases from V and 4 bases from J; junction bases left unmatched: 4. Germline CDR1 is SGHTA and CDR2 is FQGNSA. The CDR3 spans 14 residues. This chain's CDR3 is CASSSTSGVYEQYF. The DNA of the CDR3 is TGTGCCAGCAGCTCAACTAGCGGGGTATACGAGCAGTACTTC.

This clonotype was found a few times. The chain links TRBV6-2 or TRBV6-3 to TRBJ1-2, with TRBD1 matching over 9 bases. The V segment lost 6 bases and the J segment 7 bases; nucleotides outside the gene matches: 12. In germline, CDR1 is MNHEY, CDR2 SVGEGT. The CDR3 spans 15 residues. The CDR3: CASRPATGTGSGYTF. CDR3 nucleotides: TGTGCCAGCAGGCCAGCCACCGGGACAGGGTCTGGCTACACCTTC.

The chain has TRBV9 and TRBJ1-1; 8 positions agree with TRBD1. Germline-derived CDR1 and CDR2 are SGDLS and YYNGEE. The trim removed 0 bases at V and 0 bases at J, leaving 1 base unmatched. CDR3 length: 15 residues. CDR3 coding DNA: TGTGCCAGCAGCGTAGAGGGACAGGTGAACACTGAAGCTTTCTTT. Translation gives CASSVEGQVNTEAFF.

This clonotype turned up a few times. The chain links TRBV7-2 to TRBJ2-7, with 7 bases lining up with TRBD2. Germline V CDR1 and CDR2: SGHTA, FQGNSA. This CDR3 region has 13 residues. J was trimmed by 7 bases and V by 5 bases; bases with no gene match: 8. In DNA form, the CDR3 reads TGTGCCAGCAGCCCGCGACTAGCTGGGGAGCAGTACTTC. Amino acid sequence: CASSPRLAGEQYF.

The V call is TRBV2, the J call TRBJ1-1; perhaps TRBD1 as D (5 bases). CDR1 SNHLY and CDR2 FYNNEI come from the germline V gene. The CDR3 contains 14 residues. V was shortened by 6 bases and J by 1 base, with 12 bases between the two germline ends. This CDR3 is CASRTGTANTEAFF. CDR3 sequence (DNA): TGTGCCAGCAGGACGGGGACGGCGAACACTGAAGCTTTCTTT.

The chain couples TRBV4-1 to TRBJ1-6, with TRBD1 identical over 8 bases. J gave up 7 bases and V 1 base, and 6 bases lay outside the gene matches. The length of the CDR3 is 16 residues. Germline V gene lookup returns CDR1 MGHRA and CDR2 YSYEKL. The CDR3 sequence: CASSQGLDRENSPLHF. CDR3 bases: TGCGCCAGCAGCCAAGGGTTGGACAGGGAAAATTCACCCCTCCACTTT.

The chain employs TRBV20-1 and TRBJ2-5, with a weak D call TRBD1 (6 bases). Germline CDR1 and CDR2: DFQATT and SNEGSKA (reference sequence). This CDR3 region has 13 residues. V was cut by 4 bases and J by 1 base, with 10 bases left in between. The CDR3 region has the DNA TGCAGTGCTACGGTGGGGGCCCAAGAGACCCAGTACTTC. Translation gives CSATVGAQETQYF.

By share, this clonotype ranks as medium-sized. The chain couples TRBV20-1 to TRBJ1-2, with 7 bases lining up with TRBD1. This CDR3 region has 15 residues. V was clipped by 1 base and J by 5 bases; unmatched bases: 10. Germline lookup yields CDR1 DFQATT and CDR2 SNEGSKA (reference sequence). CDR3 sequence (DNA): TGCAGTGCTAGAGGAAACGGACAGGATCGGTATGGCTACACCTTC. Protein sequence: CSARGNGQDRYGYTF.

This clonotype was counted between two and nine times. The J gene is TRBJ1-2, the V gene TRBV27; weak D call: TRBD1 (6 bases). The CDR3 loop spans 14 amino acids. V gave up 2 bases and J gave up 7 bases, with 14 bases separating them. From germline, CDR1 is MNHEY and CDR2 SMNVEV (reference sequence). The CDR3 spells CASSLVGGWGGYTF. The CDR3 nucleotides read TGTGCCAGCAGTTTAGTGGGGGGCTGGGGTGGCTACACCTTC.

The CDR3 DNA reads TGCGCCAGCAGTGGAGGGACGGTCAACAATGAGCAGTTCTTC. Translation gives CASSGGTVNNEQFF. The rearrangement joins TRBV10-2 to TRBJ2-1; the D gene could be TRBD1 or TRBD2 (5 bases each). The CDR3 runs to 14 residues. The V end was cut by 4 bases, the J end by 5 bases, with 12 bases between. Germline lookup yields CDR1 WSHSY and CDR2 SAAADI.